These 5 T cell receptor beta chains were sequenced from one sample in a study of blood T cell repertoires in COVID-19. Assay used: immunoSEQ multiplex PCR; TCRdb lists only in-frame clones, some missing. Among 110,000 or so clones listed, roughly 88% were seen once. Sample: peripheral blood. The receptors come from a woman aged 65 to 85 who had recovered from COVID-19.

This sequence joins TRBV12-5 and TRBJ2-5, with D maybe TRBD2 (6 bases). V lost 7 bases to trimming and J lost 8 bases, with 14 bases between them. The CDR3 has 12 residues. From germline, CDR1 is LGHNT and CDR2 FRNRAP. CDR3 amino acids: CASASEGGTQYF. The CDR3 DNA is TGTGCTAGTGCCTCGGAGGGAGGTACCCAGTACTTC.

This chain uses TRBV4-2 with TRBJ1-4; TRBD1 matches 9 bases. With 2 bases clipped from V and 8 bases from J, the junction kept 6 bases outside the gene matches. The CDR3 length is 15 residues. In germline, CDR1 is LGHNA, CDR2 YNFKEQ. The CDR3 DNA reads as TGTGCCAGCAGCCAAAAACAGGGGGCAGTGGAAAAACTGTTTTTT. Translated, it gives CASSQKQGAVEKLFF.

Written as DNA, the CDR3 is TGTGCCAGCTCACCAGGGGGGGTCTATGGCTACACCTTC. It specifies CASSPGGVYGYTF. The V call is TRBV18, the J call TRBJ1-2, with TRBD1 as a possible D gene (5 bases). The CDR3 is made up of 13 amino acids. The germline V gene has CDR1 KGHSH and CDR2 LQKENI. V shed 2 bases and J shed 4 bases, with 8 bases lying between them.

The chain is built from TRBV4-1 and TRBJ2-5; tentative D call: TRBD1 (5 bases). This CDR3 contains 15 residues. Deletions cut 0 bases from V and 7 bases from J, with 15 bases between. Germline values: CDR1 MGHRA, CDR2 YSYEKL. The CDR3: CASSQDIGFQGTQYF. The CDR3 DNA is TGCGCCAGCAGCCAAGATATCGGTTTCCAGGGGACCCAGTACTTC.

V is TRBV19 and J is TRBJ2-7; 9 bases agree with TRBD1. The ends lost 4 bases at V and 1 base at J; junction bases unmatched: 2. The germline CDR1 and CDR2 sequences are LNHDA and SQIVND (reference sequence). The CDR3 consists of 14 residues. CDR3 DNA sequence: TGTGCCAGTAGTACCGGACAGGGGTCCTACGAGCAGTACTTC. Translated, it gives CASSTGQGSYEQYF.